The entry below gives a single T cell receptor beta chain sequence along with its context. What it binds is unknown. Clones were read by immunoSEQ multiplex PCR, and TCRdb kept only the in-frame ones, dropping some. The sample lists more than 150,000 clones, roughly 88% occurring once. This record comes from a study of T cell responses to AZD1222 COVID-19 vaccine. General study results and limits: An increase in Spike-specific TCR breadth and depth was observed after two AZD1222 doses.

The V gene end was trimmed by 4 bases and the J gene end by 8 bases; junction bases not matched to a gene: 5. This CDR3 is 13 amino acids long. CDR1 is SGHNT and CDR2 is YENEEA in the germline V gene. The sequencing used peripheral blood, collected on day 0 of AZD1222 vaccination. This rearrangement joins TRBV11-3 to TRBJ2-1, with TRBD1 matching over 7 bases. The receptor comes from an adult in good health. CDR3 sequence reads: CASSYGTADEQFF. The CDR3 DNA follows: TGTGCCAGCAGCTACGGGACAGCCGATGAGCAGTTCTTC.